Below, 9 T cell receptor beta chains from the same sample are listed, as sequenced in a study of beta chain features in type 1 diabetes. Study-wide results and caveats: The study found moderately but significantly shorter TCRB CDR3s in all four CD4+ subsets of Type 1 diabetes patients.

These receptors' targets are unknown. Investigators reverse transcribed all isolated RNA, so they sequenced expressed TCRB transcripts. Measured with immunoSEQ multiplex PCR; TCRdb has only the in-frame clones, and not every one. This table has 250,000 to 300,000 clones, roughly an eighth appearing once. Sequenced: naive CD4+ T cells from blood. Every receptor here comes from a man under 40 with type 1 diabetes.

This clone was seen a few times. The chain is built from TRBV7-9 and TRBJ1-4; perhaps TRBD1 as D (6 bases). Between the trimmed V and J ends, which lost 10 bases and 2 bases, there was a span of 11 bases. The germline V gene encodes CDR1 SEHNR and CDR2 FQNEAQ (reference sequence). This CDR3 contains 13 residues. In DNA form, the CDR3 reads TGTGCCATCTCAGGGGACACTAATGAAAAACTGTTTTTT. Encoded protein: CAISGDTNEKLFF.

The chain uses TRBV19 and TRBJ2-3, with 7 bases fitting TRBD2. J gave up 5 bases and V 4 bases, and 12 bases lay outside the gene matches. Germline CDR1 and CDR2: LNHDA and SQIVND (reference sequence). The CDR3 runs to 16 residues. The CDR3: CASSTGTTGTRDTQYF. CDR3 DNA: TGTGCCAGTAGTACGGGGACTACGGGAACGCGAGATACGCAGTATTTT.

The genes are TRBV4-3 and TRBJ1-5; D ambiguous. The CDR3 sequence is 13 residues long. The V and J ends lost 1 base and 6 bases respectively, with 7 bases between them. CDR1 is LGHNA, CDR2 YSLEER, per germline. The CDR3, as DNA: TGCGCCAGCAGCCAAGGATTGAGTCAGCCCCAGCATTTT. This gives the protein CASSQGLSQPQHF.

This clone was seen a handful of times. The chain carries TRBV30 and TRBJ2-5; no clear D gene. The J call may be mistaken, given a closer DNA end match to TRBJ2-7. This CDR3 comprises 13 residues. Germline V gene lookup returns CDR1 GTSNPN and CDR2 SVGIG (reference sequence). CDR3 residues: CAWSVYRDYEQYF. CDR3 coding DNA: TGTGCCTGGAGTGTGTATAGGGACTACGAGCAGTACTTC.

The chain links TRBV19 to TRBJ1-1, with 7 bases lining up with TRBD1. The germline V gene encodes CDR1 LNHDA and CDR2 SQIVND (reference sequence). The CDR3 length is 13 residues. Unmatched junction bases numbered 6, after V lost 7 bases and J lost 4 bases. CDR3 sequence: CASMRQGTTEAFF. CDR3 nucleotides: TGTGCCAGTATGAGACAGGGTACCACTGAAGCTTTCTTT. Variable domain in full (rest from reference TRBV19 and TRBJ1-1): DGGITQSPKYLFRKEGQNVTLSCEQNLNHDAMYWYRQDPGQGLRLIYYSQIVNDFQKGDIAEGYSVSREKKESFPLTVTSAQKNPTAFYLCASMRQGTTEAFFGQGTRLTVV.

A few counts support this clone. V usage is TRBV28 and J usage is TRBJ1-4, with D possibly matching TRBD1 (5 bases). Germline assignment: CDR1 MDHEN and CDR2 SYDVKM. The V end lost 11 bases, the J end lost 5 bases, and 18 bases lay between the germline ends. This CDR3 comprises 14 residues. Written as DNA, the CDR3 is TGTGCCGTCCATGGGGCGCAGAGCAATGAAAAACTGTTTTTT. Its translation is CAVHGAQSNEKLFF.

CDR3 coding DNA: TGCAGCGTTGTGGGACTCCGGCTCTACGAGCAGTACTTC. As protein: CSVVGLRLYEQYF. The V call is TRBV29-1, the J call TRBJ2-7; perhaps TRBD2 as D (6 bases). This CDR3 has 13 residues. CDR1 is SQVTM and CDR2 is ANQGSEA in the germline V gene. V was trimmed by 4 bases and J by 3 bases, leaving 13 bases between them.

The chain has TRBV28 and TRBJ2-7; D not certain. Germline V gene sequence: CDR1 MDHEN, CDR2 SYDVKM. The CDR3 spans 11 residues. V lost 7 bases to trimming and J lost 5 bases, with 9 bases between them. In DNA, the CDR3 is TGTGCCAGCAAAGAGGTCAACGAGCAGTACTTC. Translated, it gives CASKEVNEQYF.

The chain joins TRBV2 to TRBJ2-7; D perhaps matches TRBD2 (5 bases). Germline V gene data show CDR1 as SNHLY and CDR2 as FYNNEI. Trimming stripped 5 bases from V and 0 bases from J, with 11 bases between. This CDR3 has 14 residues. The CDR3 is CASSQRRSSYEQYF. The CDR3 DNA reads as TGTGCCAGCAGTCAAAGGAGGAGCTCCTACGAGCAGTACTTC.